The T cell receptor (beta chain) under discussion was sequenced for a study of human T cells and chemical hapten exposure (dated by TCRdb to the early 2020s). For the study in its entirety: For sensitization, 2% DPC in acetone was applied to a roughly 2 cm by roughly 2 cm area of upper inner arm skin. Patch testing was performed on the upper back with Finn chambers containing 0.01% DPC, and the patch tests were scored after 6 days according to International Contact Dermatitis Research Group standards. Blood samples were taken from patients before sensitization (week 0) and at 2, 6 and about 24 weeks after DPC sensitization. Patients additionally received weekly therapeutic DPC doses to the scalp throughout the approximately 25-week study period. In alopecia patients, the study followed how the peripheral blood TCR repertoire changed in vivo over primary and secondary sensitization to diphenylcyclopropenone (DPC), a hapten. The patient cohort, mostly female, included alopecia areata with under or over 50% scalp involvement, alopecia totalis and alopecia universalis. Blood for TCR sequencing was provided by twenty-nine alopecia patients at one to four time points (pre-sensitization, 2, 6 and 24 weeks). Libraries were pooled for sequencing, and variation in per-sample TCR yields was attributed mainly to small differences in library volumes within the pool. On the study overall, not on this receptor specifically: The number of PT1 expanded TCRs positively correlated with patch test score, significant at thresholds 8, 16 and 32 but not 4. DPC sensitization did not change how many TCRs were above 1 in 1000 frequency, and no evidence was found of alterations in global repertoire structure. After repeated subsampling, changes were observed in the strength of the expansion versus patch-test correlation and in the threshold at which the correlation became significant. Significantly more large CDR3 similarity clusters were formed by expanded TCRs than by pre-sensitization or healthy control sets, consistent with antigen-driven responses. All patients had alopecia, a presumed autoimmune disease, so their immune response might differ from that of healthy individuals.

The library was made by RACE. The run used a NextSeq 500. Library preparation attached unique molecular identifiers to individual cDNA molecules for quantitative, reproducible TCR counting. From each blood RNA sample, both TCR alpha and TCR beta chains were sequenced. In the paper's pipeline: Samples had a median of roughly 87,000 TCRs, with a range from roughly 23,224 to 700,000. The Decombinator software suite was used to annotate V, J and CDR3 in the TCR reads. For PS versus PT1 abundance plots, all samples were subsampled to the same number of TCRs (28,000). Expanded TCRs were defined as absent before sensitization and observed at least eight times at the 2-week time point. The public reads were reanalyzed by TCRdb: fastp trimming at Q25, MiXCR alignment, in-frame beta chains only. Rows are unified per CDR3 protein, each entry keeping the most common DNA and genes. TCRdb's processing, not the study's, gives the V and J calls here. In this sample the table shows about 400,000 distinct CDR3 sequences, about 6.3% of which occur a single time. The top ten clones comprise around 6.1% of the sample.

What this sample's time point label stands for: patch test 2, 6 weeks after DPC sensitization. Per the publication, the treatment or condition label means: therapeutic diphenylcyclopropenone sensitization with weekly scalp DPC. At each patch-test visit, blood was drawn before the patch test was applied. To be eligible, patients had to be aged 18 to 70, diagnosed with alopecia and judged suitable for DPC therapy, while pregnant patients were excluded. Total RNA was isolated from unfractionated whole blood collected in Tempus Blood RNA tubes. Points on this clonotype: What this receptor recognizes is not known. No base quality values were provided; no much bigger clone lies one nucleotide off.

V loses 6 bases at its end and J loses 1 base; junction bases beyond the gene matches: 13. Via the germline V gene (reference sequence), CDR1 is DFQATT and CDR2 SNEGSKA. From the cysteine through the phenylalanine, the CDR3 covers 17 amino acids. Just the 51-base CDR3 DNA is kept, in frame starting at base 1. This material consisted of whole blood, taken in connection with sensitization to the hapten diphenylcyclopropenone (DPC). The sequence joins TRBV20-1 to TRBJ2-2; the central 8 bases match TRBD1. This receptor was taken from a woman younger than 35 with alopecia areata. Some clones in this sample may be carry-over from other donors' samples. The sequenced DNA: TGCAGTGCAAATTCTAACCAGGGGGCTCTGAACACCGGGGAGCTGTTTTTT. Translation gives CSANSNQGALNTGELFF.